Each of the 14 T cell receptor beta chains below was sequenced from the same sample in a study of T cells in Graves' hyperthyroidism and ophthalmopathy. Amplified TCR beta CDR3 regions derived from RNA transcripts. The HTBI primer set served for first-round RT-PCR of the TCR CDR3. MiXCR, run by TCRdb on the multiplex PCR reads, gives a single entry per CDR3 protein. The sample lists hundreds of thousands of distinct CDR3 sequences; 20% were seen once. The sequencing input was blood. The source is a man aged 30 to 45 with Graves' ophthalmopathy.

In DNA, the CDR3 is TGTGCCAGCAGTCACCAGACTAGCGGGAGGGACGAGCAGTACTTC. This codes for CASSHQTSGRDEQYF. This chain uses TRBV28 with TRBJ2-7, with 14 positions matching TRBD2. The CDR3 is 15 amino acids. Germline V CDR1 and CDR2: MDHEN, SYDVKM. Trimming cost V 5 bases and J 5 bases; bases outside gene matches: 5.

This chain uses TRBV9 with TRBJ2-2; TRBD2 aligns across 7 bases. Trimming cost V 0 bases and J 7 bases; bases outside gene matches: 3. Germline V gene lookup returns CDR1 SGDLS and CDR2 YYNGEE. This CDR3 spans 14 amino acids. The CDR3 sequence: CASSVGGGNGELFF. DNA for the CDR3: TGTGCCAGCAGCGTAGGGGGGGGTAACGGGGAGCTGTTTTTT.

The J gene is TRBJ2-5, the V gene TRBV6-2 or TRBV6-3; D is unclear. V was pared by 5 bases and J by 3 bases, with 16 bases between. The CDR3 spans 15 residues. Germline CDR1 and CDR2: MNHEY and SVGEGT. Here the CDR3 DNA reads TGTGCCAGCAGTGTGAAGGGTTATGTCAAAGAGACCCAGTACTTC. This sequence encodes CASSVKGYVKETQYF.

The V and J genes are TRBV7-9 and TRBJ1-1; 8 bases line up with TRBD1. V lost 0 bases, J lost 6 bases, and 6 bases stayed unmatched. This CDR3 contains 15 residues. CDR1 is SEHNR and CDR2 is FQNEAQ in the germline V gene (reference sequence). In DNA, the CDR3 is TGTGCCAGCAGCTTAGCTACGGACAGGGAGTCTGAAGCTTTCTTT. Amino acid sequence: CASSLATDRESEAFF.

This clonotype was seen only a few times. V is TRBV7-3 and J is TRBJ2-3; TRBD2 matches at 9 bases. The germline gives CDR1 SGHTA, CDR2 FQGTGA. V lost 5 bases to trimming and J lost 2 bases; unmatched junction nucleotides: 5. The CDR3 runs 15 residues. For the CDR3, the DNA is TGTGCCAGCAGCCCCAGCGGGAGGTACACAGATACGCAGTATTTT. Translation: CASSPSGRYTDTQYF. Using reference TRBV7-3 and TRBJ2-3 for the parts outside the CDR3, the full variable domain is GAGVSQTPSNKVTEKGKYVELRCDPISGHTALYWYRQSLGQGPEFLIYFQGTGAADDSGLPNDRFFAVRPEGSVSTLKIQRTERGDSAVYLCASSPSGRYTDTQYFGPGTRLTVL.

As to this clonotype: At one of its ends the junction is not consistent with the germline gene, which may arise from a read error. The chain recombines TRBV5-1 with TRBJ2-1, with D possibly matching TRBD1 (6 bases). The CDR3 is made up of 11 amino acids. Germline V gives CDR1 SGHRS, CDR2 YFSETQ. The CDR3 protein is CASSTLGARFF. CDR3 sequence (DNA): TGTGCCAGCAGCACATTGGGGGCGCGGTTCTTC.

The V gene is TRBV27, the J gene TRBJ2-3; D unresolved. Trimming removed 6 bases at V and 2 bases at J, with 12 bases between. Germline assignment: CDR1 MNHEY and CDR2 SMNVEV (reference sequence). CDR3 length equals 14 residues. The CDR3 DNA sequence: TGTGCCAGCAGCCGGCTTAAGGACACAGATACGCAGTATTTT. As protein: CASSRLKDTDTQYF.

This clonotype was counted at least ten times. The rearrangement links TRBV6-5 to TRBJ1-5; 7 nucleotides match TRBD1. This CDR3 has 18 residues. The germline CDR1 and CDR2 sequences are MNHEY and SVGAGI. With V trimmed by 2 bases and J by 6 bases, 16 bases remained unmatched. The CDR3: CASSYTNPRQGASQPQHF. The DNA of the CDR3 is TGTGCCAGCAGTTACACAAACCCGAGACAGGGAGCGAGTCAGCCCCAGCATTTT.

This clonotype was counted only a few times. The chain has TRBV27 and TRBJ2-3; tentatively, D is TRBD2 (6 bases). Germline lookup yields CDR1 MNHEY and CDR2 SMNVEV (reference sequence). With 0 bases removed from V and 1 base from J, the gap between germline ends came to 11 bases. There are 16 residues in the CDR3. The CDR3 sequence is CASSLSGGMGTDTQYF. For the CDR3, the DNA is TGTGCCAGCAGTTTATCGGGCGGGATGGGCACAGATACGCAGTATTTT.

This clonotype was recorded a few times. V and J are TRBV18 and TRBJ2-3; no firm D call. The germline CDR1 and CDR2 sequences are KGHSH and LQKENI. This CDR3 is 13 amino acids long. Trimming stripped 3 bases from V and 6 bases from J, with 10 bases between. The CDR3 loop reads CASSPDVDDTQYF. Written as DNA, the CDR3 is TGTGCCAGCTCACCGGACGTCGACGATACGCAGTATTTT.

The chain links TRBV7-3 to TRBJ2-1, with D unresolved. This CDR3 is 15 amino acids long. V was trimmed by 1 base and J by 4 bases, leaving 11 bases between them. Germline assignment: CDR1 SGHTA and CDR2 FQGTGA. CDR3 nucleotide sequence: TGTGCCAGCAGCTTAAGGGCCCCACCGTACAATGAGCAGTTCTTC. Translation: CASSLRAPPYNEQFF.

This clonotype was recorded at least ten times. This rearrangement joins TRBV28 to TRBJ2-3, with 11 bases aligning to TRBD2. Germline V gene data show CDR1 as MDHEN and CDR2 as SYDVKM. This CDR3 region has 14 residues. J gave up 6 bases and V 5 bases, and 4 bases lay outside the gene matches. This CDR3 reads CASSILAGEDTQYF. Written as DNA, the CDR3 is TGTGCCAGCAGTATACTAGCGGGAGAGGATACGCAGTATTTT. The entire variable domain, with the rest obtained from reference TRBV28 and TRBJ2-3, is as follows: DVKVTQSSRYLVKRTGEKVFLECVQDMDHENMFWYRQDPGLGLRLIYFSYDVKMKEKGDIPEGYSVSREKKERFSLILESASTNQTSMYLCASSILAGEDTQYFGPGTRLTVL.

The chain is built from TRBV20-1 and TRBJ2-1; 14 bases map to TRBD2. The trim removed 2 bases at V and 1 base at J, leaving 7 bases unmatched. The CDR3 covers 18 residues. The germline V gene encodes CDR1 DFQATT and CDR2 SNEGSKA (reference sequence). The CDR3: CSARPGLAGERSYNEQFF. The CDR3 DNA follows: TGCAGTGCTAGACCGGGACTAGCGGGAGAAAGGTCCTACAATGAGCAGTTCTTC.

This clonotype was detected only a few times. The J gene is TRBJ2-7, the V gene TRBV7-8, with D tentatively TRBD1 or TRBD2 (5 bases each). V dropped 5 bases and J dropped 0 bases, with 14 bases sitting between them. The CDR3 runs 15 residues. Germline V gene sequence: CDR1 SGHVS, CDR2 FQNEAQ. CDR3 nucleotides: TGTGCCAGCAGCCACCAGGGACGGGGCTCCTACGAGCAGTACTTC. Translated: CASSHQGRGSYEQYF.